A selection of T cell receptor beta chains follows, all from one sample in a study of T-cell reconstitution after alpha-beta-depleted transplantation in children. TCRdb independently ran MiXCR on the PCR reads; one entry per CDR3 protein. The sample holds approximately 980,000 distinct CDR3 sequences, less than 30% seen once. This specimen consisted of PBMCs, mostly from graft donor cells, obtained 360 days after TCRalphabeta/CD19-depleted stem cell transplant. The source of these receptors is a boy less than two years old who had a stem cell transplant for SCID, so the T cells may come from the graft donor. CDR3s include the opening cysteine and the closing phenylalanine or tryptophan. The order of the fields is J gene, D gene, clone size, V gene, CDR3 DNA, CDR3 protein. A D gene is named only where the DNA matches it firmly. The size field is filled for only some rows; it gives once, few, many or a size class.

j_gene: TRBJ1-1
d_gene: -
abundance: -
v_gene: TRBV20-1
CDR3nt: TGCAGTGCTAGAGTGGCCACTGAAGCTTTCTTT
CDR3aa: CSARVATEAFF

j_gene: TRBJ2-1
d_gene: -
abundance: few
v_gene: TRBV6-5
CDR3nt: TGTGCCAGCAGTTACTCGATTGGGAATGAGCAGTTCTTC
CDR3aa: CASSYSIGNEQFF

j_gene: TRBJ2-7
d_gene: -
abundance: once
v_gene: TRBV25-1
CDR3nt: TGTGCCAGCAGTGACGACGCAAACTACGAGCAGTACTTC
CDR3aa: CASSDDANYEQYF

j_gene: TRBJ1-6
d_gene: -
abundance: few
v_gene: TRBV6-5
CDR3nt: TGTGCCAGCAGTTACTTGGTGGGGAGATCGTCCTATAATTCACCCCTCCACTTT
CDR3aa: CASSYLVGRSSYNSPLHF

j_gene: TRBJ2-5
d_gene: TRBD1
abundance: -
v_gene: TRBV13
CDR3nt: TGTGCCAGCAGCTTCACCGGACAGGGCCTGTACCAAGAGACCCAGTACTTC
CDR3aa: CASSFTGQGLYQETQYF

j_gene: TRBJ2-7
d_gene: -
abundance: -
v_gene: TRBV5-1
CDR3nt: TGCGCCAGCAGCTTGACTCCACCCGGGGGTGACTACGAGCAGTACTTC
CDR3aa: CASSLTPPGGDYEQYF

j_gene: TRBJ2-3
d_gene: -
abundance: -
v_gene: TRBV5-1
CDR3nt: TGCGCCAGCAGCCGAGGGACGTACGTCACCCTTCGGGCCACAGATACGCAGTATTTT
CDR3aa: CASSRGTYVTLRATDTQYF

j_gene: TRBJ2-5
d_gene: TRBD1
abundance: few
v_gene: TRBV11-2
CDR3nt: TGTGCCAGCAGACCAGACAGGGTCCGGGAGACCCAGTACTTC
CDR3aa: CASRPDRVRETQYF

j_gene: TRBJ2-7
d_gene: -
abundance: -
v_gene: TRBV5-5
CDR3nt: TGTGCCAGCAGCTTGAGGCCAGGGAACCCCTACGAGCAGTACTTC
CDR3aa: CASSLRPGNPYEQYF

j_gene: TRBJ2-5
d_gene: -
abundance: few
v_gene: TRBV28
CDR3nt: TGTGCCAGCAGTTTAGGGCAGGGCCCCCAAGAGACCCAGTACTTC
CDR3aa: CASSLGQGPQETQYF

j_gene: TRBJ2-3
d_gene: -
abundance: few
v_gene: TRBV12-3/TRBV12-4
CDR3nt: TGTGCCAGCAGCCCCAACAGGGGAGGGACAGATACGCAGTATTTT
CDR3aa: CASSPNRGGTDTQYF

j_gene: TRBJ2-7
d_gene: TRBD2
abundance: -
v_gene: TRBV29-1
CDR3nt: TGCAGCGTTCGCGGGGGAGGCTCCTACGAGCAGTACTTC
CDR3aa: CSVRGGGSYEQYF

j_gene: TRBJ2-3
d_gene: -
abundance: -
v_gene: TRBV20-1
CDR3nt: TGCAGTGCTAGAGATCACGGGGCGAGCACAGATACGCAGTATTTT
CDR3aa: CSARDHGASTDTQYF

j_gene: TRBJ1-2
d_gene: -
abundance: -
v_gene: TRBV10-3
CDR3nt: TGTGCCATCAGTGTATTTGGGGATGGCTACACCTTC
CDR3aa: CAISVFGDGYTF

j_gene: TRBJ1-1
d_gene: -
abundance: few
v_gene: TRBV12-3/TRBV12-4
CDR3nt: TGTGCCAGCACCACGGCGGGGATGTCGAACACTGAAGCTTTCTTT
CDR3aa: CASTTAGMSNTEAFF

j_gene: TRBJ1-1
d_gene: -
abundance: -
v_gene: TRBV12-3/TRBV12-4
CDR3nt: TGTGCCAGCAGTCCCAGCAGGGTGGTTCCGGACACTGAAGCTTTCTTT
CDR3aa: CASSPSRVVPDTEAFF

j_gene: TRBJ2-5
d_gene: -
abundance: few
v_gene: TRBV5-6
CDR3nt: TGTGCCAGCAGCTTGAGTCCGACGGAAGAGACCCAGTACTTC
CDR3aa: CASSLSPTEETQYF

j_gene: TRBJ2-1
d_gene: TRBD2
abundance: few
v_gene: TRBV10-3
CDR3nt: TGTGCCGTCCGTGGCGGGGGCAATGAGCAGTTCTTC
CDR3aa: CAVRGGGNEQFF

j_gene: TRBJ2-5
d_gene: TRBD1
abundance: few
v_gene: TRBV7-6
CDR3nt: TGTGCCAGCAGCTTATTTCGGACAGGGGGCGAAGGGACCCAGTACTTC
CDR3aa: CASSLFRTGGEGTQYF

j_gene: TRBJ1-1
d_gene: TRBD1
abundance: few
v_gene: TRBV5-6
CDR3nt: TGTGCCAGCAGCTCGCTGGGACAGGTGGATCGTGAAGCTTTCTTT
CDR3aa: CASSSLGQVDREAFF

j_gene: TRBJ2-5
d_gene: -
abundance: few
v_gene: TRBV20-1
CDR3nt: TGCAGTGTAGCCGCCCATTCAGGGACGGAAGAGACCCAGTACTTC
CDR3aa: CSVAAHSGTEETQYF

j_gene: TRBJ2-7
d_gene: -
abundance: many
v_gene: TRBV5-1
CDR3nt: TGCGCCAGCAGCGTGGTCTGGCGGGGACTCTACGAGCAGTACTTC
CDR3aa: CASSVVWRGLYEQYF

j_gene: TRBJ2-1
d_gene: TRBD2
abundance: once
v_gene: TRBV30
CDR3nt: TGTGCCTGGGCCGGGACTAGGCCGCTGAATGAGCAGTTCTTC
CDR3aa: CAWAGTRPLNEQFF

j_gene: TRBJ2-2
d_gene: -
abundance: -
v_gene: TRBV19
CDR3nt: TGTGCCAGTAGTGACAGGTCCTTCACCGGGGAGCTGTTTTTT
CDR3aa: CASSDRSFTGELFF

j_gene: TRBJ1-1
d_gene: TRBD1
abundance: -
v_gene: TRBV28
CDR3nt: TGTGCCAGCAGTCCAGGACAGGGTGGGAAGGCGAACACTGAAGCTTTCTTT
CDR3aa: CASSPGQGGKANTEAFF

j_gene: TRBJ1-1
d_gene: TRBD1
abundance: -
v_gene: TRBV12-3/TRBV12-4
CDR3nt: TGTGCCAGCAGTTTTTGGCGGGCAGGGGGCACTGAAGCTTTCTTT
CDR3aa: CASSFWRAGGTEAFF

j_gene: TRBJ2-5
d_gene: TRBD1
abundance: -
v_gene: TRBV12-3/TRBV12-4
CDR3nt: TGTGCCAGCAGTTTTGTCCGGGACAGCCCGTACTTC
CDR3aa: CASSFVRDSPYF

j_gene: TRBJ2-1
d_gene: -
abundance: -
v_gene: TRBV20-1
CDR3nt: TGCAGTGCCCCTGTCGTGGGTCCCTACAATGAGCAGTTCTTC
CDR3aa: CSAPVVGPYNEQFF

j_gene: TRBJ2-6
d_gene: -
abundance: few
v_gene: TRBV20-1
CDR3nt: TGCAGTGCTACCCACTCTGGGGCCAACGTCCTGACTTTC
CDR3aa: CSATHSGANVLTF

j_gene: TRBJ2-7
d_gene: -
abundance: many
v_gene: TRBV10-2
CDR3nt: TGCGCCAGCAGCCCCGGACTGGACGAGCAGTACTTC
CDR3aa: CASSPGLDEQYF

j_gene: TRBJ2-1
d_gene: TRBD2
abundance: -
v_gene: TRBV5-1
CDR3nt: TGCGCCAGCAGCGAGACCGGGGGGGCCCCCTACAATGAGCAGTTCTTC
CDR3aa: CASSETGGAPYNEQFF

j_gene: TRBJ1-1
d_gene: -
abundance: -
v_gene: TRBV4-2
CDR3nt: TGTGCCAGCAGCCAATCTCGACTAGGAGGAGCTTTCTTT
CDR3aa: CASSQSRLGGAFF

j_gene: TRBJ2-7
d_gene: TRBD1
abundance: few
v_gene: TRBV7-2
CDR3nt: TGTGCCAGCAGCTTCGGGACAGCCTTCTCCTACGAGCAGTACTTC
CDR3aa: CASSFGTAFSYEQYF

j_gene: TRBJ2-7
d_gene: -
abundance: -
v_gene: TRBV27
CDR3nt: TGTGCCAGCAGTTTATATCGGGGGGCGGACGAGCAGTACTTC
CDR3aa: CASSLYRGADEQYF

j_gene: TRBJ1-4
d_gene: TRBD1
abundance: -
v_gene: TRBV4-2
CDR3nt: TGTGCCAGCAGCCAAGATGGAGGACAGGTTCGAGAAAAACTGTTTTTT
CDR3aa: CASSQDGGQVREKLFF

j_gene: TRBJ2-3
d_gene: TRBD1
abundance: few
v_gene: TRBV20-1
CDR3nt: TGCAGTGCCCGGGACAGGGGCCTAGATACGCAGTATTTT
CDR3aa: CSARDRGLDTQYF

j_gene: TRBJ1-6
d_gene: -
abundance: -
v_gene: TRBV28
CDR3nt: TGTGCCAGCAGTTTAGAGGTGGGGATTCATTCACCCCTCCACTTT
CDR3aa: CASSLEVGIHSPLHF

j_gene: TRBJ1-4
d_gene: TRBD1
abundance: -
v_gene: TRBV7-9
CDR3nt: TGTGCCAGCAGCTTAGACAGGGGGCCAACTAATGAAAAACTGTTTTTT
CDR3aa: CASSLDRGPTNEKLFF

j_gene: TRBJ1-1
d_gene: -
abundance: few
v_gene: TRBV20-1
CDR3nt: TGCAGTGCTAGACCACAGGGAGGAACTGAAGCTTTCTTT
CDR3aa: CSARPQGGTEAFF

j_gene: TRBJ2-1
d_gene: TRBD2
abundance: few
v_gene: TRBV5-1
CDR3nt: TGCGCCAGCAGCTTAGGAGTAGCGGGGGGCCGCGAGCAGTTCTTC
CDR3aa: CASSLGVAGGREQFF

j_gene: TRBJ2-7
d_gene: -
abundance: -
v_gene: TRBV5-1
CDR3nt: TGCGCCAGCAGCTTGTTGGACTCGATTGTCTACGAGCAGTACTTC
CDR3aa: CASSLLDSIVYEQYF

j_gene: TRBJ2-1
d_gene: -
abundance: few
v_gene: TRBV29-1
CDR3nt: TGCAGCGTTGGGGGGGAGAAGGGGAACTCCTACAATGAGCAGTTCTTC
CDR3aa: CSVGGEKGNSYNEQFF

j_gene: TRBJ2-7
d_gene: -
abundance: -
v_gene: TRBV7-9
CDR3nt: TGTGCCAGCAGCTTCGCTCAGGGATCTCCCTACGAGCAGTACTTC
CDR3aa: CASSFAQGSPYEQYF

j_gene: TRBJ1-1
d_gene: -
abundance: -
v_gene: TRBV12-3/TRBV12-4
CDR3nt: TGTGCCAGCAGCCCAAAAACGGGGAATAAAGACATGAACACTGAAGCTTTCTTT
CDR3aa: CASSPKTGNKDMNTEAFF

j_gene: TRBJ2-2
d_gene: -
abundance: many
v_gene: TRBV28
CDR3nt: TGTGCCAGCAGTTTTGGAGGGGGGGACACCGGGGAGCTGTTTTTT
CDR3aa: CASSFGGGDTGELFF

j_gene: TRBJ2-2
d_gene: -
abundance: -
v_gene: TRBV7-9
CDR3nt: TGTGCCAGCAGCTTAGCGGGGTACCGGCGGGACACCGGGGAGCTGTTTTTT
CDR3aa: CASSLAGYRRDTGELFF

j_gene: TRBJ1-2
d_gene: -
abundance: -
v_gene: TRBV4-1
CDR3nt: TGCGCCAGCAGCCATCGGACCGGCGGGCGGGGCTACACCTTC
CDR3aa: CASSHRTGGRGYTF

j_gene: TRBJ2-5
d_gene: TRBD2
abundance: few
v_gene: TRBV7-9
CDR3nt: TGTGCCAGCAGCTTATCGGGGGGACTCCAAGAGACCCAGTACTTC
CDR3aa: CASSLSGGLQETQYF

j_gene: TRBJ2-5
d_gene: TRBD2
abundance: -
v_gene: TRBV24-1
CDR3nt: TGTGCCACCAGTGTAAGGGGAGGGTTGAGCGAGACCCAGTACTTC
CDR3aa: CATSVRGGLSETQYF

j_gene: TRBJ1-1
d_gene: -
abundance: few
v_gene: TRBV29-1
CDR3nt: TGCAGCTCCCGCGAGGGGTGGAACACTGAAGCTTTCTTT
CDR3aa: CSSREGWNTEAFF